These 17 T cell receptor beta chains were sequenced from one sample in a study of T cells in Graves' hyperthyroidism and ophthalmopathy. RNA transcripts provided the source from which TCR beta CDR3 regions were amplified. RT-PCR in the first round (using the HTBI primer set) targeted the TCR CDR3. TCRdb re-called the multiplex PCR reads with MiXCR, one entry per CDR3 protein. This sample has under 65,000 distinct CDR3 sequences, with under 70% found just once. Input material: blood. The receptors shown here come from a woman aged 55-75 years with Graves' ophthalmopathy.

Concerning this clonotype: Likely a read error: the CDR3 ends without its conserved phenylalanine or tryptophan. This chain's CDR3 is CASSLYGGRLGRAETEAFL. The DNA of the CDR3 is TGTGCCAGCAGTTTGTATGGTGGAAGACTTGGCAGGGCGGAAACTGAAGCTTTCTTG. The chain employs TRBV28 and TRBJ1-1, with D tentatively TRBD1 (5 bases). CDR1 MDHEN and CDR2 SYDVKM come from the germline V gene. Deletions cut 3 bases from V and 5 bases from J, with 28 bases between. The CDR3 has 19 residues.

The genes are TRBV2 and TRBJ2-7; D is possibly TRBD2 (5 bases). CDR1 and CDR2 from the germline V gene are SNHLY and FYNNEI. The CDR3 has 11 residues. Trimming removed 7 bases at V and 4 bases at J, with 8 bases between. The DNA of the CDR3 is TGTGCCAGCATAAGCGGATACGAGCAGTACTTC. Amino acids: CASISGYEQYF.

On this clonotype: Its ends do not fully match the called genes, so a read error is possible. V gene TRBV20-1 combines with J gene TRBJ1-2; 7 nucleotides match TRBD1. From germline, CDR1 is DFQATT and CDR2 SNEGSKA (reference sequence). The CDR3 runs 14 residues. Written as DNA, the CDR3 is TGCAGTGCTACCACAGGGGATTTCGGCTATGGCTGCACCTTC. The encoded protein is CSATTGDFGYGCTF.

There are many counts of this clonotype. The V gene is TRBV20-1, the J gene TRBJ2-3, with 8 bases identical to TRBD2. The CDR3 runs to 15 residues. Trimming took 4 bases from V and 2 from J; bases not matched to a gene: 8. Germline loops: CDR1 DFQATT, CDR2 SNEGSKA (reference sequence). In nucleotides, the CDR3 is TGCAGTGCTATCACCGGGGGGGGGCTCACAGATACGCAGTATTTT. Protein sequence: CSAITGGGLTDTQYF.

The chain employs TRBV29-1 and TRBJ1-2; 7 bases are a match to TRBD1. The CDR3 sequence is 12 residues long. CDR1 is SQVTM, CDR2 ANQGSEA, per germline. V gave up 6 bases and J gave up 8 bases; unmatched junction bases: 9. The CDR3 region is CSVGTTGEGYTF. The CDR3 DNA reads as TGCAGCGTCGGTACAACAGGGGAAGGCTACACCTTC.

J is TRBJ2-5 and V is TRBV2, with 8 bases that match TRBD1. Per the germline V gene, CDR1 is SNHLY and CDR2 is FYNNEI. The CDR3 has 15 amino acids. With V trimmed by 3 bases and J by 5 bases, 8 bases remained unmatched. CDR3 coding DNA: TGTGCCAGCAGTGACCCCTTGGACAGGGCCGAGACCCAGTACTTC. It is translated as CASSDPLDRAETQYF.

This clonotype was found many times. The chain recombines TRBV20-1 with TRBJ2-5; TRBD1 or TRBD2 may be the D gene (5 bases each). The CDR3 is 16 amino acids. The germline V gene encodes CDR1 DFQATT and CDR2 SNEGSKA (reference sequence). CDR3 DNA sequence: TGCAGCGCCTACCGGGACGTAGATTCCAGGGAAGAGACCCAGTACTTC. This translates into CSAYRDVDSREETQYF.

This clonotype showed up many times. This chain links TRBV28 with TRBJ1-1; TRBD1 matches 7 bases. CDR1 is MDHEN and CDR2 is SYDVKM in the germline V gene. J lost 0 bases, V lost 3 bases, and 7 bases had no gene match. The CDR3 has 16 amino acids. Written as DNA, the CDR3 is TGTGCCAGCAGTTTCAGAGGGGGCCGGATGAACACTGAAGCTTTCTTT. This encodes CASSFRGGRMNTEAFF.

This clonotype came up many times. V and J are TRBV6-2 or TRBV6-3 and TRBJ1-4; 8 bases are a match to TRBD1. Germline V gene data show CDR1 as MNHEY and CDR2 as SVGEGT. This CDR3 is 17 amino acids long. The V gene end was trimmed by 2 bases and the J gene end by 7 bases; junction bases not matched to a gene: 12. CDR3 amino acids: CASSYGLGDRLGEKLFF. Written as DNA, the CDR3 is TGTGCCAGCAGTTACGGCCTTGGGGACAGGTTGGGTGAAAAACTGTTTTTT.

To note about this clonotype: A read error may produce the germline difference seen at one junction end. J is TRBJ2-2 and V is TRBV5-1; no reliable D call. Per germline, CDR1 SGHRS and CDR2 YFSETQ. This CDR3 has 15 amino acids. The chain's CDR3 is CTSSLTAVDTGELFF. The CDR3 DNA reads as TGCACCAGCAGCTTGACGGCAGTGGACACCGGGGAGCTGTTTTTT.

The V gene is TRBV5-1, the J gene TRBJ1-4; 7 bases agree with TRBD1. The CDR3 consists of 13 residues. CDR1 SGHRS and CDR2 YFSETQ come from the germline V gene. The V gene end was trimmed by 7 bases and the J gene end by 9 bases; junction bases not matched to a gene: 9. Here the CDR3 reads CASGITGDKKLFF. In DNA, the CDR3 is TGCGCCAGCGGCATTACAGGGGATAAAAAACTGTTTTTT.

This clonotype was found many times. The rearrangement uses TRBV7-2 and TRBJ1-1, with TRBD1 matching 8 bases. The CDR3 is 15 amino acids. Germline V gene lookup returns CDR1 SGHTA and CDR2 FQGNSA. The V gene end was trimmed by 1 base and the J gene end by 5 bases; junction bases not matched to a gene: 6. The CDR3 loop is CASSLDWTGWTEAFF. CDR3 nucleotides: TGTGCCAGCAGCTTAGACTGGACAGGGTGGACTGAAGCTTTCTTT.

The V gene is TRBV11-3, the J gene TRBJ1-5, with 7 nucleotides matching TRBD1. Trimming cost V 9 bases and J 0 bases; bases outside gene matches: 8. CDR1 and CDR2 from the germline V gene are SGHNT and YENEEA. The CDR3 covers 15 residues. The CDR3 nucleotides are TGTGCCAGAAGCGGGACAGAATATAGCAATCAGCCCCAGCATTTT. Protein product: CARSGTEYSNQPQHF. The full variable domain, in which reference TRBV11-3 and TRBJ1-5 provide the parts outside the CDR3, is EAGVVQSPRYKIIEKKQPVAFWCNPISGHNTLYWYLQNLGQGPELLIRYENEEAVDDSQLPKDRFSAERLKGVDSTLKIQPAELGDSAVYLCARSGTEYSNQPQHFGDGTRLSIL.

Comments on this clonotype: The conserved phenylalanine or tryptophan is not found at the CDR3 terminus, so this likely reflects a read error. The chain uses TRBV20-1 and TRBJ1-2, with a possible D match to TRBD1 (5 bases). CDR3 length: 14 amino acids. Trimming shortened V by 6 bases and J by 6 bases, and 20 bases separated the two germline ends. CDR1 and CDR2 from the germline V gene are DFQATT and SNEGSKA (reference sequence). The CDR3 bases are TGCAGTGCCATCTTGAGCGTAGGGGCGGATGGCTACACCCTC. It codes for CSAILSVGADGYTL.

CDR3 residues: CASSLDGTSGINEQFF. CDR3 nucleotides: TGCGCCAGCAGCTTGGATGGGACTAGCGGGATCAATGAGCAGTTCTTC. This sequence joins TRBV5-1 and TRBJ2-1; 13 positions match TRBD2. CDR1 and CDR2 from the germline V gene are SGHRS and YFSETQ. The CDR3 totals 16 residues. The J segment lost 6 bases and the V segment lost 0 bases, leaving 3 bases of the junction unmatched. Based on the CDR3 plus reference TRBV5-1 and TRBJ2-1, the full variable domain is KAGVTQTPRYLIKTRGQQVTLSCSPISGHRSVSWYQQTPGQGLQFLFEYFSETQRNKGNFPGRFSGRQFSNSRSEMNVSTLELGDSALYLCASSLDGTSGINEQFFGPGTRLTVL.

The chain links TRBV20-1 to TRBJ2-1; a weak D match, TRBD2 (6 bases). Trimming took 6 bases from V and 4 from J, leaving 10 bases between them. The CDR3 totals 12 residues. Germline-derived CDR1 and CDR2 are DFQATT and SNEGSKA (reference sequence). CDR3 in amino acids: CSATRGYNEQFF. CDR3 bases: TGCAGTGCCACACGGGGGTACAATGAGCAGTTCTTC.

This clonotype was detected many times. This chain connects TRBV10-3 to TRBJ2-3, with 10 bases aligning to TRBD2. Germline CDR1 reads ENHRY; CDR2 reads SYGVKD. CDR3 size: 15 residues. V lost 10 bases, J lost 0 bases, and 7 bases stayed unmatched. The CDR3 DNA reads TGTGCCAGCGGGACTAGCGTAGGGAGCACAGATACGCAGTATTTT. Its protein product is CASGTSVGSTDTQYF.